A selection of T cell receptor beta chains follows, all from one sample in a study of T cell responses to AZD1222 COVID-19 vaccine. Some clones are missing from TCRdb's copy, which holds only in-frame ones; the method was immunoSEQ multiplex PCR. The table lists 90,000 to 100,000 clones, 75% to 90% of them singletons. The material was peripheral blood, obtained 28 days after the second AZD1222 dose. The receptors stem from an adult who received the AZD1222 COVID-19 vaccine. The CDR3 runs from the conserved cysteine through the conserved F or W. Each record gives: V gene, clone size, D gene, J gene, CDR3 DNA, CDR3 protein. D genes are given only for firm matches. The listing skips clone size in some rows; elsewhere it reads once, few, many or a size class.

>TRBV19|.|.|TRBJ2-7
TGTGCCAGTAAGGAATACGGGGGCTACGAGCAGTACTTC
CASKEYGGYEQYF
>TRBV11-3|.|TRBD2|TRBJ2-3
TGTGCCAGCAGCGTTACTAGCGGGAGTGGGGATACGCAGTATTTT
CASSVTSGSGDTQYF
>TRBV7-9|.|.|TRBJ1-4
TGTGCCACCCAAGGGCTGACCCAGAGAGAAAAACTGTTTTTT
CATQGLTQREKLFF
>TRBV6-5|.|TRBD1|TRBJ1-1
TGTGCTAGCAGTACAGGGGGCTTGGGCACTGAAGCTTTCTTT
CASSTGGLGTEAFF
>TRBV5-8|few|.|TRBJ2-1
TGTGCCAGCAGCCGGTCGGGGTACGATGAGCAGTTCTTC
CASSRSGYDEQFF
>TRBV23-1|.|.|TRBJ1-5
TGCGCCAGCAGTCAATCTTACAGGGATGGCAATCAGCCCCAGCATTTT
CASSQSYRDGNQPQHF
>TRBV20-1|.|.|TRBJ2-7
TGCAGTGCTAGAGCCGGAAACGAGCAGTACTTC
CSARAGNEQYF
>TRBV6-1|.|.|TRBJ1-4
TGTGCCAGCAGTGAAGCGTCGCGGCAGAGTATGTTTTTT
CASSEASRQSMFF
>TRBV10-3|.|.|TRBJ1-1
TGTGCCATCAGTGAGCCGGGGGCTATGAACACTGAAGCTTTCTTT
CAISEPGAMNTEAFF
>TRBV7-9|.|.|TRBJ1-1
TGTGCCAGCAGCTTAGCCCGGGACTCATCTCCCACTGAAGCTTTCTTT
CASSLARDSSPTEAFF
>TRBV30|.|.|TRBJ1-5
TGTGCCTGGAGTGTACCTTGGGGCGGAAGTCAGCCCCAGCATTTT
CAWSVPWGGSQPQHF
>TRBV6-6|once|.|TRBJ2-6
TGTGCCAGCAGTCCCCAGGCAAGGGCCAACGTCCTGACTTTC
CASSPQARANVLTF
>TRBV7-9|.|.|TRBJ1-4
TGTGCCAGCAGCTCAGGGAGAACTAATGAAAAACTGTTTTTT
CASSSGRTNEKLFF
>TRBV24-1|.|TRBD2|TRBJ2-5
TGTGCCACCAGTGAATCCGGGGCCGTAGCGGGCTTCCAAGAGACCCAGTACTTC
CATSESGAVAGFQETQYF
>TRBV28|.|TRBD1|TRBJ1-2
TGTGCCAGCAAGTCGGCAGGGGGCGCAGTCAATGGCTACACCTTC
CASKSAGGAVNGYTF
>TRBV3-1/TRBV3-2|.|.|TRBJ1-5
TGTGCCAGCAGCCAAGGCACAGGGCATCAGCCCCAGCATTTT
CASSQGTGHQPQHF
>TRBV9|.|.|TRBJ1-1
TGTGCCAGCAGCGTGACAGCTATGAACACTGAAGCTTTCTTT
CASSVTAMNTEAFF
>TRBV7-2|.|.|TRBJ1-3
TGTGCCAGCAGCTTAAACCCCCCCAGTCCGAGCTCTGGAAACACCATATATTTT
CASSLNPPSPSSGNTIYF
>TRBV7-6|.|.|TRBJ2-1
TGTGCCAGCAGCTCAGAAGCGGTCCCCTACAATGAGCAGTTCTTC
CASSSEAVPYNEQFF
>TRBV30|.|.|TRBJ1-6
TGTGCCCCCATCTCTACCTCGGATTCACCCCTCCACTTT
CAPISTSDSPLHF
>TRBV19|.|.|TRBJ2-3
TGTGCCAGTAGTATCTCCCCCACAGATACGCAGTATTTT
CASSISPTDTQYF
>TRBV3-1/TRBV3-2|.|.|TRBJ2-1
TGTGCCAGCAGCCAAGGGGCTGGGGGGTACAATGAGCAGTTCTTC
CASSQGAGGYNEQFF
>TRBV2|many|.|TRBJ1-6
TGTGCCAGCATGGAGACAGGCGGTAATTCACCCCTCCACTTT
CASMETGGNSPLHF
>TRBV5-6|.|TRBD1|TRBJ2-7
TGTGCCAGCAGCTGGGACAGCGTAGAAGGCTACGAGCAGTACTTC
CASSWDSVEGYEQYF
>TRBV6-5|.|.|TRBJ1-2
TGTGCCAGCCGAGAGCGACGGCCTAACTATGGCTACACCTTC
CASRERRPNYGYTF
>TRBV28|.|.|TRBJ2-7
TGTGCCAGCAGTGCCATCAACGAGCAGTACTTC
CASSAINEQYF
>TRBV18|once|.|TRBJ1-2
TGTGCCAGCTCACCATTAGCCCCAGCTAACTATGGCTACACCTTC
CASSPLAPANYGYTF
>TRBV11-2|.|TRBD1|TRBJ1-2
TGTGCCAGCAGCTTGGGACAGGCGCAGACCTTC
CASSLGQAQTF
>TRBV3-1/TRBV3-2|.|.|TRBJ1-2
TGTGCCAGCAGCCAACAGGCGGATTTGTATGGCTACACCTTC
CASSQQADLYGYTF
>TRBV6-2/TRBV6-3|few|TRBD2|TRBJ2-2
TGTGCCAGCAGTTACGAGGGGACTAGCGGGGGACTGTACACCGGGGAGCTGTTTTTT
CASSYEGTSGGLYTGELFF
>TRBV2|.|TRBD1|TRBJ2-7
TGTGCCAGCACCGGGACAGGGCGAGTTCTCTCCTACGAGCAGTACTTC
CASTGTGRVLSYEQYF
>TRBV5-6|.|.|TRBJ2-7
TGTGCCAGCAGCTTGCCCGGGGGTCTGCGGGAGCAGTACTTC
CASSLPGGLREQYF
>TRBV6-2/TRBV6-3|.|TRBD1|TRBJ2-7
TGTGCCAGCAGTTACTCTGAGACAGGGATCAGGCAGTACTTC
CASSYSETGIRQYF
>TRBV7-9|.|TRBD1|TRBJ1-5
TGTGCCAGCAGCCACCAGGGACAGGGGGATCAGCCCCAGCATTTT
CASSHQGQGDQPQHF
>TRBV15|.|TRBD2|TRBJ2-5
TGTGCCACCAGCAGAGATATCGGGGGGGGAAGCCTGGTGACCCAGTACTTC
CATSRDIGGGSLVTQYF
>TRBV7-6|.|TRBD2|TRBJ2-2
TGTGCCAGCAGCCTCGGTAGCGGGAGGGCGGACGGGGAGCTGTTTTTT
CASSLGSGRADGELFF
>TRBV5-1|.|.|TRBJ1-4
TGCGCCAGCAGCAAACCGACGGGGGGAACAACTAATGAAAAACTGTTTTTT
CASSKPTGGTTNEKLFF
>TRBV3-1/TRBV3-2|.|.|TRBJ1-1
TGTGCCAGCAGCCAAGACCTCCGGGGGGACACAGCTTTCTTT
CASSQDLRGDTAFF
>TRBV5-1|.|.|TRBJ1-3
TGCGCCAGCAGCTTGGTTGGTTCCTCAACCATATATTTT
CASSLVGSSTIYF
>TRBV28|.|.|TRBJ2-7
TGTGCCAGCAGTTTTCCCCCCTACGAGCAGTACTTC
CASSFPPYEQYF
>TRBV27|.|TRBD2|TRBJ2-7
TGTGCCAGCAGTCGGGCCAGGGGACTAGCGGGACCCTACGAGCAGTACTTC
CASSRARGLAGPYEQYF
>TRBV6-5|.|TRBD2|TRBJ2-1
TGTGCCAGCAGATTTACGGGGGGGGTAAATGAGCAGTTCTTC
CASRFTGGVNEQFF
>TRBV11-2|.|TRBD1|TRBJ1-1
TGTGCCAGCAGACCGACCAGGGGGCGTCCTAGTGGGACTGAAGCTTTCTTT
CASRPTRGRPSGTEAFF
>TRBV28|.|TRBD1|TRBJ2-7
TGTGCCAGCAGACCCGTTAAATGGCCCGGGACAGGGCTTTACGAGCAGTACTTC
CASRPVKWPGTGLYEQYF
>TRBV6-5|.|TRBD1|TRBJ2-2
TGTGCCAGCAGTTACTCTCAGGGACAGTTACTCGGGGAGCTGTTTTTT
CASSYSQGQLLGELFF
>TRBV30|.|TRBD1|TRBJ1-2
TGTGCCCGTTCGGACAGGGGTGGCTACACCTTC
CARSDRGGYTF
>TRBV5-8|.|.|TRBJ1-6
TGTGCCAGCAGCTTCGTCAGGAGTGGAGGTTCACCCCTCCACTTT
CASSFVRSGGSPLHF
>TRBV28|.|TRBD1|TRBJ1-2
TGTGCCAACAAAAAAGGAGGGGGACAGGAGAACTATGGCTACACCTTC
CANKKGGGQENYGYTF
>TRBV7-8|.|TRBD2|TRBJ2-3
TGTGCCAGCAGCTTAGCCCCTTGGACTAGCGGGGGGGAGGGTACGCAGTATTTT
CASSLAPWTSGGEGTQYF
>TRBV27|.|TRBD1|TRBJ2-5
TGTGCCAGCAGGAAAACAGGGGGGGAGACCCAGTACTTC
CASRKTGGETQYF